These T cell receptor beta chains were read from a single sample in a study of cytomegalovirus exposure and HLA in healthy donors. Generated by immunoSEQ multiplex PCR, the TCRdb table keeps only in-frame clones and is missing some. Among around 180,000 clones listed, over 80% were seen once. The sample comprised PBMCs. The receptors come from a boy between 2 and 10 years old in good health and CMV-seronegative. The CDR3 runs from the conserved cysteine through the conserved F or W. Each record gives: D gene, clone size, V gene, J gene, CDR3 protein, CDR3 DNA. D genes are given only for firm matches. Only part of the rows carry a size: once, few, many, or a class if the clone is expanded.

.	.	TRBV7-9	TRBJ1-4	CASSAGGGRSGKLFF	TGTGCCAGCAGCGCGGGAGGGGGTAGGTCCGGAAAACTGTTTTTT
.	.	TRBV9	TRBJ1-6	CASSVAIREPLHF	TGTGCCAGCAGCGTAGCAATACGAGAACCCCTCCACTTT
.	.	TRBV25-1	TRBJ1-2	CASSTAGAYTF	TGTGCCAGCAGTACGGCTGGGGCCTACACCTTC
TRBD1	.	TRBV7-9	TRBJ1-3	CASSLTGVHSGNTIYF	TGTGCCAGCAGCTTAACAGGGGTTCACTCTGGAAACACCATATATTTT
.	.	TRBV7-3	TRBJ2-5	CASSLQTQETQYF	TGTGCCAGCAGCTTACAAACTCAAGAGACCCAGTACTTC
TRBD1	.	TRBV2	TRBJ2-5	CASSEILDREETQYF	TGTGCCAGCAGTGAAATTTTGGACAGGGAAGAGACCCAGTACTTC
.	.	TRBV5-6	TRBJ2-5	CASLADPQETQYF	TGTGCCAGCCTCGCGGATCCACAAGAGACCCAGTACTTC
.	.	TRBV10-2	TRBJ1-6	CASSETVLYNSPLHF	TGCGCCAGCAGTGAGACAGTCCTCTATAATTCACCCCTCCACTTT
TRBD1	.	TRBV11-2	TRBJ1-1	CASRKGDRGRRTEAFF	TGTGCCAGCAGAAAAGGGGACAGGGGGCGGCGAACTGAAGCTTTCTTT
TRBD2	once	TRBV6-1	TRBJ2-7	CASSVWGGEQYF	TGTGCCAGCAGTGTCTGGGGGGGCGAGCAGTACTTC
TRBD2	.	TRBV27	TRBJ2-7	CASSTLAGVTYEQYF	TGTGCCAGCAGTACCCTAGCGGGTGTAACCTACGAGCAGTACTTC
.	.	TRBV5-6	TRBJ1-1	CASSLGQSTMNTEAFF	TGTGCCAGCAGCTTGGGACAGTCAACCATGAACACTGAAGCTTTCTTT
.	.	TRBV6-6	TRBJ2-1	CASSYSGQWQFF	TGTGCCAGCAGTTACTCGGGACAATGGCAGTTCTTC
TRBD2	.	TRBV27	TRBJ2-7	CASSSWTSGRAYEQYF	TGTGCCAGCAGTTCATGGACTAGCGGGAGGGCCTACGAGCAGTACTTC
.	.	TRBV11-1	TRBJ2-7	CASSPPGLLSYEQYF	TGTGCCAGCAGCCCGCCGGGACTCCTCTCCTACGAGCAGTACTTC
.	.	TRBV6-6	TRBJ1-3	CASSPGSSGNTIYF	TGTGCCAGCAGTCCAGGTAGCTCTGGAAACACCATATATTTT
.	.	TRBV7-9	TRBJ2-5	CASSLESGQETQYF	TGTGCCAGCAGCTTAGAATCGGGACAAGAGACCCAGTACTTC
TRBD1	once	TRBV18	TRBJ2-1	CASSPGQNNEQFF	TGTGCCAGCTCACCGGGACAGAACAATGAGCAGTTCTTC
.	.	TRBV18	TRBJ1-1	CASSPPIGRDTEAFF	TGTGCCAGCTCACCACCAATAGGGAGGGACACTGAAGCTTTCTTT
.	.	TRBV7-2	TRBJ2-7	CASSLWGVLNEQYF	TGTGCCAGCAGCTTATGGGGAGTGTTAAACGAGCAATACTTC
.	.	TRBV27	TRBJ1-4	CASSLGPTGSNEKLFF	TGTGCCAGCAGTTTAGGGCCGACGGGAAGTAATGAAAAACTGTTTTTT
TRBD1	.	TRBV7-2	TRBJ1-2	CASSLVTGARGYTF	TGTGCCAGCAGCTTAGTCACAGGGGCGCGTGGCTACACCTTC
TRBD1	.	TRBV29-1	TRBJ2-3	CSVRVQGATDTQYF	TGCAGCGTTAGGGTGCAGGGGGCTACAGATACGCAGTATTTT
.	.	TRBV10-3	TRBJ1-1	CAISESSLEAFF	TGTGCCATCAGTGAGAGCTCCCTTGAAGCTTTCTTT
.	.	TRBV19	TRBJ1-1	CASSIEVGGGTEAFF	TGTGCCAGTAGTATCGAGGTGGGGGGTGGCACTGAAGCTTTCTTT